This is a list of T cell receptor beta chains from one sample in a study of T cell responses to AZD1222 COVID-19 vaccine. Method: immunoSEQ multiplex PCR; TCRdb's copy keeps in-frame clones and lacks some. The repertoire has 100,000 to 150,000 clones, about 94% of them found once; the top ten carry 6.6%. Sequencing was performed on peripheral blood, taken on day 0 of AZD1222 vaccination. The receptor source for this set is an adult in good health. Each CDR3 is given with its conserved first and last residue. Each record gives: D gene, V gene, J gene, clone size, CDR3 DNA, CDR3 protein. D genes are given only for firm matches. Rows give clone size only sometimes, using once, few, many, or a class for an expanded clone.

TRBD2,TRBV4-3,TRBJ2-3,once,TGCGCCAGCAGCCAAGGGACTAGCTTCTTCGGAGGGGATACGCAGTATTTT,CASSQGTSFFGGDTQYF
NA,TRBV5-1,TRBJ1-1,NA,TGCGCCAGCAGCTTGGCCCCGGGGTCGGGGAACACTGAAGCTTTCTTT,CASSLAPGSGNTEAFF
NA,TRBV6-2/TRBV6-3,TRBJ2-5,NA,TGTGCCAGCAGCCTGGCCCCAGCCAGGGAGACAAAGACCCAGTACTTC,CASSLAPARETKTQYF
NA,TRBV7-9,TRBJ1-4,once,TGTGCCAGCAGTCGAGGGGGAGTGGATGAAAAACTGTTTTTT,CASSRGGVDEKLFF
NA,TRBV9,TRBJ1-3,NA,TGTGCCAGCAGCGCCTACTCTGGAAACACCATATATTTT,CASSAYSGNTIYF
TRBD1,TRBV12-3/TRBV12-4,TRBJ1-2,NA,TGTGCCAGCACCTCCCAGGGGGCTCGGGGCTACACCTTC,CASTSQGARGYTF
NA,TRBV29-1,TRBJ1-2,NA,TGCAGCGTTGAAGGGGGAGGGGGAATCTATGGCTACACCTTC,CSVEGGGGIYGYTF
NA,TRBV7-9,TRBJ1-1,NA,TGTGCCAGCAGCTTAGGGCCAGCTAACACTGAAGCTTTCTTT,CASSLGPANTEAFF
NA,TRBV11-2,TRBJ1-2,NA,TGTGCCAGCAGCTTAGCTACCACAGGGATCGGTGGCTACACCTTC,CASSLATTGIGGYTF
NA,TRBV16,TRBJ1-1,NA,TGTGCCAGCAAAGCCCACAGGGAGGCGACTGAAGCTTTCTTT,CASKAHREATEAFF
TRBD1,TRBV28,TRBJ1-1,NA,TGTGCCAGCACCCTGCATGGGACAGGGGGCACTGAAGCTTTCTTT,CASTLHGTGGTEAFF
NA,TRBV6-5,TRBJ1-1,once,TGTGCCAGCAGTTCCGCCGGGGCCTCTTCGGGAGAAGCTTTCTTT,CASSSAGASSGEAFF
NA,TRBV6-5,TRBJ1-1,NA,TGTGCCAGCAGTTCCAGTGCGGCCCCGAACACTGAAGCTTTCTTT,CASSSSAAPNTEAFF
TRBD1,TRBV5-1,TRBJ1-1,NA,TGCGCCAGCAGCCGTCCCGGGACAGGGAACACTGAAGCTTTCTTT,CASSRPGTGNTEAFF
TRBD1,TRBV5-1,TRBJ1-2,NA,TGCGCCAGCAGCGTGACAGGGGGCCATGGCTACACCTTC,CASSVTGGHGYTF
NA,TRBV5-1,TRBJ2-1,NA,TGCGCCAGCAGTTTGACTAGATTCAATGAGCAGTTCTTC,CASSLTRFNEQFF
NA,TRBV28,TRBJ2-7,NA,TGTGCCAGCAGTCCGTTGCTGGGGTACGAGCAGTACTTC,CASSPLLGYEQYF
TRBD2,TRBV15,TRBJ2-5,NA,TGTGCCACCAGCAGAGGACTAGCGGGAGGGGGAGAGACCCAGTACTTC,CATSRGLAGGGETQYF
TRBD1,TRBV19,TRBJ2-1,NA,TGTGCCAGTCTATTAACAGGGGGAACCAATGAGCAGTTCTTC,CASLLTGGTNEQFF
NA,TRBV15,TRBJ2-7,NA,TGTGCCACCAGCAGAGATCGGGGCAGGGCCCTCTCCTACGAGCAGTACTTC,CATSRDRGRALSYEQYF
TRBD1,TRBV6-6,TRBJ1-1,NA,TGTGCCAGCAGTTACGTAGGACAGGGTATCACTGAAGCTTTCTTT,CASSYVGQGITEAFF
NA,TRBV11-2,TRBJ1-6,NA,TGTGCCAGCAGCTCCCACCGGCAGGGAGGTAATTCACCCCTCCACTTT,CASSSHRQGGNSPLHF
TRBD2,TRBV28,TRBJ2-7,NA,TGTGCCAGCAATCCCCCGGGACTAGCGGGTATAAGCTCCTACGAGCAGTACTTC,CASNPPGLAGISSYEQYF
TRBD2,TRBV5-1,TRBJ2-7,NA,TGCGCCAGCAGCACCGCCGGGACTAGCGGGAACGAGCAGTACTTC,CASSTAGTSGNEQYF
TRBD1,TRBV6-5,TRBJ1-1,NA,TGTGCCAGCAGTTACCAATTACAGGGGATGAACACTGAAGCTTTCTTT,CASSYQLQGMNTEAFF
TRBD2,TRBV14,TRBJ2-1,NA,TGTGCCAGCAGCCAAGTACTAGCGGGAGGAAGTGAGCAGTTCTTC,CASSQVLAGGSEQFF
TRBD2,TRBV18,TRBJ2-7,NA,TGTGCCAGCTCACCTCCGTGGGGTAGCGGGAGGAACGAGCAGTACTTC,CASSPPWGSGRNEQYF
NA,TRBV2,TRBJ1-5,NA,TGTGCCAGCAGAAAGGGCCCCCGGGGGGGTCAGCCCCAGCATTTT,CASRKGPRGGQPQHF
NA,TRBV7-8,TRBJ2-3,once,TGTGCCAGCAGCCTTAGGGGGTCCGCTAGCACAGATACGCAGTATTTT,CASSLRGSASTDTQYF
TRBD2,TRBV7-2,TRBJ2-7,NA,TGTGCCAGCAGCACCGGACTAGCGGGCGGGAATCAGCAGTACTTC,CASSTGLAGGNQQYF
TRBD1,TRBV9,TRBJ2-7,NA,TGTGCCAGCAGCGTGGCAGGGGGGACAGGGGTGTACGAGCAGTACTTC,CASSVAGGTGVYEQYF
TRBD2,TRBV2,TRBJ2-1,few,TGTGCCAGCAGCCTGGGGGGGAGCTCCTACAATGAGCAGTTCTTC,CASSLGGSSYNEQFF
TRBD2,TRBV4-1,TRBJ2-7,NA,TGCGCCAGCAGCCAAGATGGGACTAGCGGGAGCTACGAGCAGTACTTC,CASSQDGTSGSYEQYF
TRBD2,TRBV7-8,TRBJ2-7,NA,TGTGCCAGCAGCTTAAGTTCGGGGGGGCCCTACGAGCAGTACTTC,CASSLSSGGPYEQYF
NA,TRBV25-1,TRBJ1-2,NA,TGTGCCAGCTACGACCCGGGTCTACATGGCTACACCTTC,CASYDPGLHGYTF
TRBD2,TRBV3-1/TRBV3-2,TRBJ2-1,NA,TGTGCCAGCAGCCAAGAGTCCGGACTAGCATCCTACAATGAGCAGTTCTTC,CASSQESGLASYNEQFF
NA,TRBV11-3,TRBJ1-1,NA,TGTGCCAGCAGCTTAGGAGGGAACACTGAAGCTTTCTTT,CASSLGGNTEAFF
NA,TRBV19,TRBJ2-7,NA,TGTGCCAGTAGTATAGGGGGGATCTACGAGCAGTACTTC,CASSIGGIYEQYF
TRBD1,TRBV13,TRBJ2-3,NA,TGTGCCAGCAGCCCTGGGACAGGGGAAACAGATACGCAGTATTTT,CASSPGTGETDTQYF
TRBD1,TRBV28,TRBJ1-2,NA,TGTGCCAGCAGTTCGACAGGGTTTGGCTACACCTTC,CASSSTGFGYTF
NA,TRBV3-1/TRBV3-2,TRBJ2-1,once,TGTGCCAGCAGCCAAGAGCCCAGAAATGAGCAGTTCTTC,CASSQEPRNEQFF
NA,TRBV3-1/TRBV3-2,TRBJ2-3,NA,TGTGCCAGCAGCCTCTCCCCCGGTCCAGATACGCAGTATTTT,CASSLSPGPDTQYF
NA,TRBV7-9,TRBJ2-7,NA,TGTGCCAGCAGCCGCTCCGGGACGGGCTACGAGCAGTACTTC,CASSRSGTGYEQYF
TRBD1,TRBV28,TRBJ2-7,NA,TGTGCCAGCAGTTACGCACCGGGACAGGGATCATACGAGCAGTACTTC,CASSYAPGQGSYEQYF
NA,TRBV7-2,TRBJ1-2,NA,TGTGCCAGCAGCTTCGGGCCTTCAACGACAGCGACTAACTATGGCTACACCTTC,CASSFGPSTTATNYGYTF
NA,TRBV5-1,TRBJ2-7,NA,TGCGCCAGCAGCATTGACAGCCCGGGGGACGAGCAGTACTTC,CASSIDSPGDEQYF
NA,TRBV27,TRBJ2-2,NA,TGTGCCAGCACCCCCTTGCCAGGGTGGTCCGGGGAGCTGTTTTTT,CASTPLPGWSGELFF
TRBD1,TRBV27,TRBJ1-1,NA,TGTGCCAGCAGTCTATCCGGGACAGGGGAACTAAACACTGAAGCTTTCTTT,CASSLSGTGELNTEAFF
NA,TRBV6-2/TRBV6-3,TRBJ2-7,NA,TGTGCCAGCAGTTACGGTTTTTCGGGAGAGGGGGCCTACGAGCAGTACTTC,CASSYGFSGEGAYEQYF
NA,TRBV5-1,TRBJ2-5,NA,TGCGCCAGCAGTAAAGGACCGTCAAGGGGGGAGACCCAGTACTTC,CASSKGPSRGETQYF
TRBD1,TRBV10-3,TRBJ2-7,NA,TGTGCCATCGCCAAAATCCCGGGACAGGGGTCCCACGAGCAGTACTTC,CAIAKIPGQGSHEQYF
NA,TRBV19,TRBJ1-4,NA,TGTGCCAGTAGGGAGTCCGTCGTTTTGTTTTTT,CASRESVVLFF
TRBD1,TRBV5-8,TRBJ1-2,NA,TGTGCCAGCAGCTTAGGACAGGGGGCTTTCGGCTACACCTTC,CASSLGQGAFGYTF
NA,TRBV4-2,TRBJ2-1,NA,TGTGCCAGCAGCCAAGGCCGGGACACCTACAATGAGCAGTTCTTC,CASSQGRDTYNEQFF
NA,TRBV15,TRBJ2-7,NA,TGTGCCACCAGCGGAATTATCACCGGGAAAGAGAGCTACGAGCAGTACTTC,CATSGIITGKESYEQYF
NA,TRBV7-9,TRBJ2-1,NA,TGTGCCAGCAGCGCCCGACAGGCTAGGGGGAGCTCCTACAATGAGCAGTTCTTC,CASSARQARGSSYNEQFF
NA,TRBV18,TRBJ1-5,NA,TGTGCCAGCTCACCTCAGGAACGCAATCAGCCCCAGCATTTT,CASSPQERNQPQHF
TRBD1,TRBV28,TRBJ2-6,NA,TGTGCCAGCATCCAGGGGGCGGACGGGGCCAACGTCCTGACTTTC,CASIQGADGANVLTF
NA,TRBV6-4,TRBJ2-1,NA,TGTGCCAGCAGCGCCTTAGGAGGGGGAAACTACAATGAGCAGTTCTTC,CASSALGGGNYNEQFF
NA,TRBV2,TRBJ1-1,once,TGTGCCAGCGCGAGAGCGTGGGAAATGGAAGCTTTCTTT,CASARAWEMEAFF